This section outlines one T cell receptor beta chain sequence together with its context. The source of the sample is a study of early T cells in non-severe SARS-CoV-2 infection. Study background: Chains stayed unpaired after sequencing of bulk RNA from unsorted whole blood.

Researchers tagged individual cDNA molecules with unique molecular identifiers. In TCRdb, the 5' RACE reads were re-called with MiXCR into one record per CDR3 protein. The sample lists about 98,000 distinct CDR3 sequences, about an eighth seen once, with 6.2% in the top ten. V was clipped by 0 bases and J by 9 bases, with 10 bases between them. Germline assignment: CDR1 SGHRS and CDR2 YFSETQ. This CDR3 has 14 amino acids. The receptor's source is an adult who was a healthcare worker with PCR-confirmed SARS-CoV-2 infection or an uninfected control (not recorded which). The chain uses TRBV5-1 and TRBJ1-6, with TRBD1 as a possible D gene (5 bases). Sequencing input: whole blood. CDR3 loop: CASSLGVRGSPLHF. The CDR3 DNA reads TGCGCCAGCAGCTTGGGTGTGAGGGGTTCACCCCTCCACTTT.